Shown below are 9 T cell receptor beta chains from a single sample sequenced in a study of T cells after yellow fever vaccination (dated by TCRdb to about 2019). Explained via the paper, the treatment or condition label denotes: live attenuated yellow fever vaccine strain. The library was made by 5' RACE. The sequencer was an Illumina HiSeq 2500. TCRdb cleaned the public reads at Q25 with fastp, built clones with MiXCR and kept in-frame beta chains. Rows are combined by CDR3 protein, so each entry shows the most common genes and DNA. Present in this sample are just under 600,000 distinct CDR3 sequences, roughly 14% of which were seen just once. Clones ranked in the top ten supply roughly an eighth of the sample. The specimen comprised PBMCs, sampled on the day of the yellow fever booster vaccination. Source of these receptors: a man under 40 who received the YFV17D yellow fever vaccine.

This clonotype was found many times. The CDR3 coding sequence is TGTGCCAGCAGCTCCCGGGACAGGGGACCGCAGTATTTT. Translating gives CASSSRDRGPQYF. The chain recombines TRBV25-1 with TRBJ2-3, with 10 bases aligning to TRBD1. The CDR3 runs to 13 residues. J gave up 10 bases and V 6 bases, and 7 bases lay outside the gene matches. Germline V CDR1 and CDR2: MGHDK, SYGVNS. Full variable domain (remainder filled in from reference TRBV25-1 and TRBJ2-3): EADIYQTPRYLVIGTGKKITLECSQTMGHDKMYWYQQDPGMELHLIHYSYGVNSTEKGDLSSESTVSRIRTEHFPLTLESARPSHTSQYLCASSSRDRGPQYFGPGTRLTVL.

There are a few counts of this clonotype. Here the CDR3 reads CASRISKIGTGGYEQYF. CDR3 DNA sequence: TGTGCCAGCAGGATCAGCAAGATCGGGACAGGGGGCTACGAGCAGTACTTC. The rearrangement uses TRBV5-5 and TRBJ2-7, with 11 bases that match TRBD1. Losses at the gene ends were 5 bases for V and 3 bases for J; bases not matched to a gene: 13. The CDR3 spans 17 residues. Germline V gene sequence: CDR1 SGHKS, CDR2 YYEKEE (reference sequence). The full variable domain, with the rest looked up from reference TRBV5-5 and TRBJ2-7, is DAGVTQSPTHLIKTRGQQVTLRCSPISGHKSVSWYQQVLGQGPQFIFQYYEKEERGRGNFPDRFSARQFPNYSSELNVNALLLGDSALYLCASRISKIGTGGYEQYFGPGTRLTVT.

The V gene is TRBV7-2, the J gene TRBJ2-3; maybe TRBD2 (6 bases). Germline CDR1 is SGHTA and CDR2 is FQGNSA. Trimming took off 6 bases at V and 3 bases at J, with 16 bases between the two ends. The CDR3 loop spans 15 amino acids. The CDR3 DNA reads TGTGCCAGCAGACACTTATTTGGGGGGACAGATACGCAGTATTTT. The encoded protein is CASRHLFGGTDTQYF.

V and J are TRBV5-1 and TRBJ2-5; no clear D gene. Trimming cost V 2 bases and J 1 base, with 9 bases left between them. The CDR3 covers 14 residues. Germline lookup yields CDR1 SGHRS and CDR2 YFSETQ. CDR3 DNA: TGCGCCAGCAGCTTTTGGACCGGCCAAGAGACCCAGTACTTC. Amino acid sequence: CASSFWTGQETQYF. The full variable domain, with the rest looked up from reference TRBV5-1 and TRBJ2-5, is KAGVTQTPRYLIKTRGQQVTLSCSPISGHRSVSWYQQTPGQGLQFLFEYFSETQRNKGNFPGRFSGRQFSNSRSEMNVSTLELGDSALYLCASSFWTGQETQYFGPGTRLLVL.

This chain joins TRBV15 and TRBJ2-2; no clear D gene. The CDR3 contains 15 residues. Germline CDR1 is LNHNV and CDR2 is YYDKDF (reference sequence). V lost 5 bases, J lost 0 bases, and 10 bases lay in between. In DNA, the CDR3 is TGTGCCACCAGCTTTACCGACTCGAACACCGGGGAGCTGTTTTTT. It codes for CATSFTDSNTGELFF. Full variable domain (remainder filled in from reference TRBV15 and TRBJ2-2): DAMVIQNPRYQVTQFGKPVTLSCSQTLNHNVMYWYQQKSSQAPKLLFHYYDKDFNNEADTPDNFQSRRPNTSFCFLDIRSPGLGDTAMYLCATSFTDSNTGELFFGEGSRLTVL.

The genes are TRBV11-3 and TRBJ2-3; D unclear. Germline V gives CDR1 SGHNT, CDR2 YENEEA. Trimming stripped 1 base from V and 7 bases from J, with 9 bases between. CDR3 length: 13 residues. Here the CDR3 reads CASSLGGSYTQYF. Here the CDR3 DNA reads TGTGCCAGCAGCTTAGGCGGCTCCTATACGCAGTATTTT.

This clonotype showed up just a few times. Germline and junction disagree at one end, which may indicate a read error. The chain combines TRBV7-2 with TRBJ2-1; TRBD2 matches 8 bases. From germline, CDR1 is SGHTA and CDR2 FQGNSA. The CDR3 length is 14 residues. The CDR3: CASSLSGAGGSKIF. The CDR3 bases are TGTGCCAGCAGCCTCTCTGGGGCGGGAGGATCGAAAATCTTC.

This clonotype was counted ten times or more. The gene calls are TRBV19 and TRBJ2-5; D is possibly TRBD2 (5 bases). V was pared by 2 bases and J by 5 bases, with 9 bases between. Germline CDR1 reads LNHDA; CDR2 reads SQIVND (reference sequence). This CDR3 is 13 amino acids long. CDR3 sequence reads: CASSISGMETQYF. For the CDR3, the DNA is TGTGCCAGTAGTATATCCGGGATGGAGACCCAGTACTTC.

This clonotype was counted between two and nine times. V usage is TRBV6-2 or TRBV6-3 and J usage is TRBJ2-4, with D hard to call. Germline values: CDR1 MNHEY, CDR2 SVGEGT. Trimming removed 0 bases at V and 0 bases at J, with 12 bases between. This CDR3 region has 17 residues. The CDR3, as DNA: TGTGCCAGCAGTTACTCAATAAGTGCGCTAGCCAAAAACATTCAGTACTTC. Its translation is CASSYSISALAKNIQYF.